This T cell receptor beta chain was recorded in a study of cytotoxic CD8 clonotypes in ibrutinib-treated CLL (dated by TCRdb to the early 2020s). Describing the broader study: The cohort included roughly 15 treatment-naive and roughly 10 relapsed/refractory patients; approximately 17 were IGHV unmutated. Partial responses were observed in about 24 patients and complete responses in 2; after a median follow-up of 68 months, remission was maintained in about 15 patients and progression was observed in approximately 12. Samples at response were collected after a median of 12 months of treatment, with a range of about 6 to 40 months. Samples averaged about 260,000 productive templates and 80,000 to 100,000 productive rearrangements. Of the roughly 90 participants in the trial, 20 to 30 had longitudinal samples available. Cryopreserved peripheral blood mononuclear cells were collected at three points: before therapy, at response, and at either sustained remission or disease progression. Broader findings and caveats from the paper: Public clonotypes were rare and either shrank or stayed stable during treatment, and the rise in clonality at ibrutinib response reflected expansion of private clonotypes. Sampling times were not matched between patients in sustained remission and patients whose disease was progressing, and lymph node repertoires were not examined. Baseline clonality was found to be higher than that of age-matched healthy donors and was strongly correlated with circulating CD8+ T-cell counts. Clonality rose at ibrutinib response, remained stable during sustained remission, and dropped back toward baseline at progression.

Concerning this clone: No cognate antigen has been identified for it. Base qualities are not provided; no much larger clone lies one nucleotide away.

The goal of deep resolution MiSeq sequencing was a depth between 1 in 1 million and 1 in 200,000 T cells, and coverage averaged 10x per clonotype. TCR beta libraries were generated with the immunoSEQ hsTCRB Kit. The original methods were these. ImmunoSEQ Data Assistant and ImmunoSEQ Analyzer were used for data analysis, and V, D and J genes were assigned according to IMGT definitions. Clonality was computed as one minus normalized Shannon entropy of productive rearrangement frequencies, ranging from 0 to 1. Public clonotype analysis was restricted to overrepresented clonotypes comprising at least 0.05% of each patient's repertoire. Repertoires from about a dozen age-matched healthy donors in immuneACCESS were used as clonality controls. The clones in this table, taken by TCRdb from immuneACCESS, are in-frame only. Not every clone is retained; where verified, under half of the shortfall comes from an unresolved V gene, and the cause of the rest is unknown. That table furnishes V, J and clone size, whereas the DNA furnished D and trimming. This sample has over 25,000 clones in its table, and around 57% of those were observed once. 11% to 15% of the sample comes from the top ten.

For TCR beta library preparation, about 2 micrograms of genomic DNA was extracted from cryopreserved PBMCs. Longitudinal blood samples from CLL patients on ibrutinib monotherapy were analyzed using high-throughput TCR beta sequencing. The patients took part in an open-label, single-center phase 2 trial of ibrutinib monotherapy. The CDR3 contains 15 residues, cysteine and phenylalanine counted. The entry retains the CDR3 DNA only, 45 bases that are in frame from base 1. V drops 5 bases and J drops 4 bases, leaving 15 bases in between. The germline V gene encodes CDR1 MNHEY and CDR2 SMNVEV (reference sequence).

The V gene is TRBV27 and the J gene is TRBJ2-1; the best D guess is TRBD1, with 7 bases matching. The TCR was taken from a human donor with chronic lymphocytic leukemia. The specimen was PBMCs, collected before ibrutinib treatment. CDR3 reads: CASSLGGTVYNEQFF. The bases are TGTGCCAGCAGTCTAGGGGGGACAGTGTACAATGAGCAGTTCTTC.